This T cell receptor beta chain was retrieved from a study of neurological immune-mediated disorders. The sample holds a few counts of this clonotype. Sequencing of 15-18 subjects in each run yielded over 190 million TCR-beta sequences. MiXCR was run by TCRdb on the 5' RACE reads, yielding one entry per CDR3 protein. Of about 46,000 distinct CDR3 sequences listed, roughly 4% are singletons. Per the germline V gene, CDR1 is LNHNV and CDR2 is YYDKDF (reference sequence). The CDR3 covers 16 residues. Trimming cost V 0 bases and J 7 bases; bases outside gene matches: 8. The chain couples TRBV15 to TRBJ2-1, with TRBD2 identical over 8 bases. Sequenced material: PBMCs. This receptor was identified in an older woman with multiple sclerosis. The CDR3 DNA follows: TGTGCCACCAGCAGAGATAAGGCGGGGGGCCTTAATGAGCAGTTCTTC. This codes for CATSRDKAGGLNEQFF.